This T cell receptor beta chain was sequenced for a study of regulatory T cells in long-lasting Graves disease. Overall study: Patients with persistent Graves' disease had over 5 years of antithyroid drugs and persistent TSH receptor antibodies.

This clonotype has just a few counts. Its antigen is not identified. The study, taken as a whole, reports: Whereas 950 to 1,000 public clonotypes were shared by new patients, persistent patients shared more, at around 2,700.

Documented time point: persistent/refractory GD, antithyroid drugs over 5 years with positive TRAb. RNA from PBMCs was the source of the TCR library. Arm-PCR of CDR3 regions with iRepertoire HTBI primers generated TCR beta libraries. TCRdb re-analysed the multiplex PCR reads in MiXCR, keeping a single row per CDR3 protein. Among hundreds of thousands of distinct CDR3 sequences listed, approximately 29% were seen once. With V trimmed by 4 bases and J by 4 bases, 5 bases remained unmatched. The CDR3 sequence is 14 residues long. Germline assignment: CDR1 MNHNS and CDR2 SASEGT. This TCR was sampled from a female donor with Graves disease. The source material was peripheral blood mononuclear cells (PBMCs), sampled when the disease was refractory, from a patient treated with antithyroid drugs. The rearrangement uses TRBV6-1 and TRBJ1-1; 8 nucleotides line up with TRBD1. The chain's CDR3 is CASSGTGYRTEAFF. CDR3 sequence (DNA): TGTGCCAGCAGTGGGACAGGGTACCGCACTGAAGCTTTCTTT.